The next 20 T cell receptor beta chains were all read from a single sample in a study of OX40 agonist ivuxolimab in advanced cancers. TCRdb's table, derived via immunoSEQ multiplex PCR, lists solely in-frame clones and lacks some. This table has fewer than 85,000 clones, about 89% appearing once. The material sequenced was CD4+ or CD8+ T cells sorted from blood, taken in a trial of the OX40 agonist ivuxolimab. The receptors derive from an adult with an advanced solid tumor such as melanoma, head and neck, liver or kidney cancer.

This clone was observed once. This chain joins TRBV6-1 and TRBJ1-1, with TRBD1 as a possible D gene (5 bases). CDR1 is MNHNS and CDR2 is SASEGT in the germline V gene. Trimming stripped 4 bases from V and 6 bases from J, with 15 bases between. The CDR3 covers 14 residues. CDR3 DNA sequence: TGTGCCAGCAGTGGGACCGTACAGGTCGCTGAAGCTTTCTTT. This codes for CASSGTVQVAEAFF.

The V and J genes are TRBV19 and TRBJ2-7, with a weak D call TRBD1 (5 bases). Trimming removed 0 bases at V and 7 bases at J, with 10 bases between. Per the germline V gene, CDR1 is LNHDA and CDR2 is SQIVND (reference sequence). CDR3 length equals 13 residues. The CDR3 is CASSIEGPKEQYF. The CDR3 DNA is TGTGCCAGTAGTATAGAGGGGCCCAAGGAGCAGTACTTC. Full variable domain (remainder filled in from reference TRBV19 and TRBJ2-7): DGGITQSPKYLFRKEGQNVTLSCEQNLNHDAMYWYRQDPGQGLRLIYYSQIVNDFQKGDIAEGYSVSREKKESFPLTVTSAQKNPTAFYLCASSIEGPKEQYFGPGTRLTVT.

The V call is TRBV28, the J call TRBJ2-5, with D perhaps TRBD1 (6 bases). The V gene lost 6 bases and the J gene lost 4 bases, with 15 bases spanning the gap. Looked up from germline, CDR1 is MDHEN and CDR2 is SYDVKM. The length of the CDR3 is 14 residues. CDR3 sequence reads: CASSQGPRGETQYF. Here the CDR3 DNA reads TGTGCCAGCAGCCAGGGGCCCCGGGGAGAGACCCAGTACTTC.

This clone was counted once. The V and J genes are TRBV18 and TRBJ2-5; possible D gene TRBD1, 5 bases. Germline-derived CDR1 and CDR2 are KGHSH and LQKENI. Trimming left V 0 bases short and J 1 base short, with 6 bases between. The CDR3 has 14 amino acids. The CDR3: CASSPPDSQETQYF. For the CDR3, the DNA is TGTGCCAGCTCACCACCCGACAGCCAAGAGACCCAGTACTTC.

This rearrangement joins TRBV5-4 to TRBJ2-6; D gene ambiguous. V was pared by 4 bases and J by 4 bases, with 12 bases between. CDR3 length equals 15 residues. Germline CDR1 and CDR2: SGHNT and YYREEE (reference sequence). DNA of the CDR3: TGTGCCAGCAGCCCAAAACTGGGGGGGGCCAACGTCCTGACTTTC. Amino acid sequence: CASSPKLGGANVLTF.

The J gene is TRBJ1-4, the V gene TRBV15; D might be TRBD1 (5 bases). The germline gives CDR1 LNHNV, CDR2 YYDKDF (reference sequence). The CDR3 length is 16 residues. V was cut by 0 bases and J by 8 bases, with 16 bases left in between. The CDR3 loop reads CATSRDLAGQGEKLFF. DNA for the CDR3: TGTGCCACCAGCAGAGATCTCGCAGGGCAAGGGGAAAAACTGTTTTTT.

The V gene is TRBV5-5, the J gene TRBJ1-4; perhaps TRBD1 as D (5 bases). The CDR3 has 11 amino acids. In germline, CDR1 is SGHKS, CDR2 YYEKEE (reference sequence). The V end was cut by 6 bases, the J end by 8 bases, with 8 bases between. CDR3 amino acids: CASIRDEKLFF. The CDR3 bases are TGTGCCAGCATACGGGACGAAAAACTGTTTTTT. The full variable domain, completed using reference TRBV5-5 and TRBJ1-4, is DAGVTQSPTHLIKTRGQQVTLRCSPISGHKSVSWYQQVLGQGPQFIFQYYEKEERGRGNFPDRFSARQFPNYSSELNVNALLLGDSALYLCASIRDEKLFFGSGTQLSVL.

The rearrangement joins TRBV7-9 to TRBJ2-3; tentative D call: TRBD2 (5 bases). Germline V CDR1 and CDR2: SEHNR, FQNEAQ (reference sequence). The CDR3 is 14 residues long. The DNA for the CDR3 is TGTGCTGGCGCCGGACTCCAGTATGAGGATACGCAGTATTTT. Its protein is CAGAGLQYEDTQYF. The complete variable domain, with remaining parts taken from reference TRBV7-9 and TRBJ2-3, reads DTGVSQNPRHKITKRGQNVTFRCDPISEHNRLYWYRQTLGQGPEFLTYFQNEAQLEKSRLLSDRFSAERPKGSFSTLEIQRTEQGDSAMYLCAGAGLQYEDTQYFGPGTRLTVL.

This clone was observed a handful of times. The chain employs TRBV19 and TRBJ1-1; D gene ambiguous. The CDR3 runs 15 residues. V lost 3 bases, J lost 0 bases, and 11 bases lay in between. Looked up from germline, CDR1 is LNHDA and CDR2 is SQIVND (reference sequence). The CDR3 DNA reads TGTGCCAGTAGTATTGAAGGGCGGCTGAACACTGAAGCTTTCTTT. This codes for CASSIEGRLNTEAFF.

The chain has TRBV18 and TRBJ2-1, with 7 bases identical to TRBD2. The V gene end was trimmed by 0 bases and the J gene end by 8 bases; junction bases not matched to a gene: 10. CDR3 size: 16 residues. In germline, CDR1 is KGHSH, CDR2 LQKENI. The CDR3 reads CASSPPAGTIIHEQFF. CDR3 DNA: TGTGCCAGCTCACCACCAGCAGGGACTATAATTCATGAGCAGTTCTTC. Full variable domain (remainder filled in from reference TRBV18 and TRBJ2-1): NAGVMQNPRHLVRRRGQEARLRCSPMKGHSHVYWYRQLPEEGLKFMVYLQKENIIDESGMPKERFSAEFPKEGPSILRIQQVVRGDSAAYFCASSPPAGTIIHEQFFGPGTRLTVL.

This clone has just one count. The chain is built from TRBV11-3 and TRBJ2-1; 13 nucleotides align to TRBD2. J lost 9 bases, V lost 5 bases, and 7 bases had no gene match. This CDR3 has 15 amino acids. Germline V CDR1 and CDR2: SGHNT, YENEEA. The CDR3 bases are TGTGCCAGCAGCGGACCGGGACTAGCGGGGAGTGAGCAGTTCTTC. Protein: CASSGPGLAGSEQFF.

The rearrangement joins TRBV9 to TRBJ1-1; D gene ambiguous. Germline lookup yields CDR1 SGDLS and CDR2 YYNGEE. Between the trimmed V and J ends, which lost 1 base and 1 base, there was a span of 11 bases. The CDR3 runs to 15 residues. The CDR3 here is CASSVLGGENTEAFF. In DNA form, the CDR3 reads TGTGCCAGCAGCGTATTAGGCGGGGAGAACACTGAAGCTTTCTTT.

This clone came up once. The chain uses TRBV7-8 and TRBJ2-2; 7 nucleotides line up with TRBD1. The CDR3 runs to 15 residues. V dropped 5 bases and J dropped 0; count of bases not matched to a gene: 3. The germline CDR1 and CDR2 sequences are SGHVS and FQNEAQ. The CDR3: CASSRDRANTGELFF. The CDR3 bases are TGTGCCAGCAGCCGCGACAGGGCGAACACCGGGGAGCTGTTTTTT.

The V and J genes are TRBV6-5 and TRBJ2-7; TRBD1 matches at 7 bases. The CDR3 has 14 residues. CDR1 and CDR2 from the germline V gene are MNHEY and SVGAGI. V shed 6 bases and J 2 bases; nucleotides not matched to a gene: 7. CDR3 sequence: CASRPRDSTYEQYF. The CDR3 DNA is TGTGCCAGCAGACCCCGGGACAGCACCTACGAGCAGTACTTC.

The V call is TRBV30, the J call TRBJ1-3; 9 bases are shared with TRBD1. CDR1 GTSNPN and CDR2 SVGIG come from the germline V gene (reference sequence). Trimming took 8 bases from V and 9 from J; bases not matched to a gene: 11. The CDR3 has 13 residues. In DNA form, the CDR3 reads TGTGCCAGCGCATCGACAGGGGGTAGCACCATATATTTT. Protein: CASASTGGSTIYF.

The V and J genes are TRBV10-3 and TRBJ1-6, with a tentative D call TRBD1 (5 bases). Between the trimmed V and J ends, which lost 2 bases and 0 bases, there was a span of 8 bases. CDR3 size: 16 residues. Germline lookup yields CDR1 ENHRY and CDR2 SYGVKD. The CDR3 DNA is TGTGCCATCAGTGAGCAGGGCCTCTCCTATAATTCACCCCTCCACTTT. Translation: CAISEQGLSYNSPLHF.

The genes are TRBV19 and TRBJ2-1; 7 nucleotides align to TRBD2. Unmatched junction bases numbered 11, after V lost 4 bases and J lost 2 bases. CDR3 size: 17 residues. Germline CDR1 and CDR2: LNHDA and SQIVND (reference sequence). The CDR3: CASSTLSSGGAYNEQFF. For the CDR3, the DNA is TGTGCCAGTAGTACCCTTTCTAGCGGAGGTGCCTACAATGAGCAGTTCTTC. Together with reference TRBV19 and TRBJ2-1, the CDR3 gives the full variable domain: DGGITQSPKYLFRKEGQNVTLSCEQNLNHDAMYWYRQDPGQGLRLIYYSQIVNDFQKGDIAEGYSVSREKKESFPLTVTSAQKNPTAFYLCASSTLSSGGAYNEQFFGPGTRLTVL.

This chain's CDR3 is CANESGSSGNSPLHF. The CDR3, as DNA: TGTGCCAACGAATCAGGTAGTTCGGGTAATTCACCCCTCCACTTT. This chain links TRBV27 with TRBJ1-6; the D is unclear. Germline V gene sequence: CDR1 MNHEY, CDR2 SMNVEV (reference sequence). Deletions cut 10 bases from V and 6 bases from J, with 19 bases between. CDR3 length: 15 amino acids.

CDR3 residues: CASSKTSGEQFF. CDR3 in DNA: TGTGCCAGCAGCAAGACTAGCGGGGAGCAGTTCTTC. The rearrangement links TRBV27 to TRBJ2-1; 10 nucleotides agree with TRBD2. The ends lost 6 bases at V and 10 bases at J; junction bases unmatched: 3. The CDR3 has 12 amino acids. Germline CDR1 MNHEY, CDR2 SMNVEV (reference sequence).

This clone was counted only a few times. The chain carries TRBV2 and TRBJ1-5; the match to TRBD1 covers 7 bases. The CDR3 consists of 13 residues. Trimming removed 6 bases from V and 5 bases from J; junction bases left unmatched: 4. Germline assignment: CDR1 SNHLY and CDR2 FYNNEI. DNA for the CDR3: TGTGCCAGCAGGTGGACAGGCGATCAGCCCCAGCATTTT. Protein product: CASRWTGDQPQHF.